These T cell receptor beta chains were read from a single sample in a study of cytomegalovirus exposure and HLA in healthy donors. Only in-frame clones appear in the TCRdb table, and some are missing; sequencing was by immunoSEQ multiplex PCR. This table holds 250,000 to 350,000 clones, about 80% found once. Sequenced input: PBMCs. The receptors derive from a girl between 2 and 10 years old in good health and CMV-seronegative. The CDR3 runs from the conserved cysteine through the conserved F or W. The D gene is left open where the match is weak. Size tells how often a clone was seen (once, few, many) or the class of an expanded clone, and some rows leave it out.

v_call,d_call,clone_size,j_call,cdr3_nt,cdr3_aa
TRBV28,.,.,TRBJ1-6,TGTGCCAGCAGTTTGTTGGGTGGGGCCAATTCACCCCTCCACTTT,CASSLLGGANSPLHF
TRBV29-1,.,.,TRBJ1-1,TGCAGCGTTGGACGACAGACTGAAGCTTTCTTT,CSVGRQTEAFF
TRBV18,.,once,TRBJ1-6,TGTGCCAGCTCAGATCTCAGGCGACCCCTCCACTTT,CASSDLRRPLHF
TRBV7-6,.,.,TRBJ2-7,TGTGCCAACAGCTTAGGGGCAGCCTACGAGCAGTACTTC,CANSLGAAYEQYF
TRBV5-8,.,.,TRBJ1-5,TGTGCCAGCAGCTTTTCAGGGCGCGCGGTTCAGCCCCAGCATTTT,CASSFSGRAVQPQHF
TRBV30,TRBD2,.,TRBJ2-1,TGTGCCTGGAAGCGGGGGGGTAACAATGAGCAGTTCTTC,CAWKRGGNNEQFF
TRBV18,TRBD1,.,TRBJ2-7,TGTGCCAGCTCACCAATGGGGACAGGGGGCAACGAGCAGTACTTC,CASSPMGTGGNEQYF
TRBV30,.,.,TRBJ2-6,TGTGCCGCCTCGGTCTCCGGGGCCAACGTCCTGACTTTC,CAASVSGANVLTF
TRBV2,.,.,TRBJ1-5,TGTGCCAGCAGTGAGGCCACTAGCAATCAGCCCCAGCATTTT,CASSEATSNQPQHF
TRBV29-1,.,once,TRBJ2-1,TGCAGCGTCGCGAGCGGCAATGAGCAGTTCTTC,CSVASGNEQFF
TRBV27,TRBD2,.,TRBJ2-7,TGTGCCAGCAGTTTCGGTAGCGGGCGCGAGCAGTACTTC,CASSFGSGREQYF
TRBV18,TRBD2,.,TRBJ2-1,TGTGCCAGCTCCTTCTTTAGCGGGGGGGCGTACAATGAGCAGTTCTTC,CASSFFSGGAYNEQFF
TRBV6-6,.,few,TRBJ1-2,TGTGCCAGCAGGACAGAAGGCGGTGGCTACACCTTC,CASRTEGGGYTF
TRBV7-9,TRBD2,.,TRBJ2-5,TGTGCCAGCAGCTTAGGATACGGGAGGGCGGCGGAGACCCAGTACTTC,CASSLGYGRAAETQYF
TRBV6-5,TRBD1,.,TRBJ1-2,TGTGCCAGCAGTTTCACCACGTCCGGGACAGGAGAGGGCTACACCTTC,CASSFTTSGTGEGYTF
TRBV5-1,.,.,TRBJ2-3,TGCGCCAGCAGCTCACCAGGGGCAGATACGCAGTATTTT,CASSSPGADTQYF
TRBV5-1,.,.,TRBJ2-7,TGCGCCAGCAGCTTGGACAACTCCTACGAGCAGTACTTC,CASSLDNSYEQYF
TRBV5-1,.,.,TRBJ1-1,TGCGCCAGCAGCTGGAAGTCGCGGACTGAAGCTTTCTTT,CASSWKSRTEAFF
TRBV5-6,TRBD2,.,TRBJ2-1,TGTGCCAGCAGCCCGATCGGGGGGGCGAGCTCCTACAATGAGCAGTTCTTC,CASSPIGGASSYNEQFF
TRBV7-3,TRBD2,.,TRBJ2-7,TGTGCCAGCAGCCCCCAACGGGAGGTACCCTACGAGCAGTACTTC,CASSPQREVPYEQYF
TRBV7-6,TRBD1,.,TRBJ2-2,TGTGCCAGCAGCCCTGGACAGGCCGGCCTCGGGGAGCTGTTTTTT,CASSPGQAGLGELFF
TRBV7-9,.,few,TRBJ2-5,TGTGCCAGCCGAAACAGGCATCAAGAGACCCAGTACTTC,CASRNRHQETQYF
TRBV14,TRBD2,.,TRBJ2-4,TGTGCCAGCAGCCAAACGGGAGGGTTTGTCAAAAACATTCAGTACTTC,CASSQTGGFVKNIQYF
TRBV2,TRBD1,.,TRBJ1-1,TGTGCCAGCCCCCTGGGAGGACAGGTATGGACTGAAGCTTTCTTT,CASPLGGQVWTEAFF
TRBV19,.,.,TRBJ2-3,TGTGCCAGTTCCGACTCTTCGATGGTCTCAGATACGCAGTATTTT,CASSDSSMVSDTQYF
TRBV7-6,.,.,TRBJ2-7,TGTGCCAGCAGCTTAGACGGCGGGGCTCTGGAGGAGCAGTACTTC,CASSLDGGALEEQYF
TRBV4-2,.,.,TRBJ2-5,TGTGCCAGCAGCCAAGATTGGTCTAAATCAGAGACCCAGTACTTC,CASSQDWSKSETQYF
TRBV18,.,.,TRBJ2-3,TGTGCCAGCTCACCCCCCTACAGCACAGATACGCAGTATTTT,CASSPPYSTDTQYF
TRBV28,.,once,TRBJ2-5,TGTGCCAGCAGTTTGCAGGCAGGGCGAGAGACCCAGTACTTC,CASSLQAGRETQYF
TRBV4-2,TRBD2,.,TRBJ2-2,TGTGCCAGCAGCCAAGATACAGCGGGGGGAGGCACCGGGGAGCTGTTTTTT,CASSQDTAGGGTGELFF
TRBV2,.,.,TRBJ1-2,TGTGCCAGCAAGCTAATTGACAGGCCGGGCTATGGCTACACCTTC,CASKLIDRPGYGYTF
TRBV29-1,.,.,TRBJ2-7,TGCAGCGTTCGTAGCGGCGTACCCTACGAGCAGTACTTC,CSVRSGVPYEQYF
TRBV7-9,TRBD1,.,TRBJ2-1,TGTGCCAGCAGCCAGGACAGGGGGCGGTACAATGAGCAGTTCTTC,CASSQDRGRYNEQFF
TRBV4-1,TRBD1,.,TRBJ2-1,TGCGCCAGCAGCATAGGGACAGGGCGTTGGGACAATGAGCAGTTCTTC,CASSIGTGRWDNEQFF
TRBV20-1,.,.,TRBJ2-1,TGCAGTGCTAGAGCAAACAATGAGCAGTTCTTC,CSARANNEQFF
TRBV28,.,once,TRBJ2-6,TGTGCCAGCAGTCCCCTTATTGCTGGGGCCAACGTCCTGACTTTC,CASSPLIAGANVLTF
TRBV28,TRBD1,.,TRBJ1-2,TGTGCCAGCAGGGCACAGGGGGTTGGCTACACCTTC,CASRAQGVGYTF
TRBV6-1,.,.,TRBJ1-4,TGTGCCAGCAGTGAAGCGCTGGGGACTAAACTGTTTTTT,CASSEALGTKLFF
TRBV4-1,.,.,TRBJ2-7,TGCGCCAGCAGCCAATCAGGGGACGAGCAGTACTTC,CASSQSGDEQYF
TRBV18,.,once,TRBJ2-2,TGTGCCAGCTCACCGAACCAGGGCCCCGGGGAGCTGTTTTTT,CASSPNQGPGELFF
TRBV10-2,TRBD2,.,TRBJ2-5,TGCGCCAGCCGACTAGCGGGAGAGGAGACCCAGTACTTC,CASRLAGEETQYF
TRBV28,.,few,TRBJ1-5,TGTGCCAGCAGTTTTCGACAGGTGAGAAATCAGCCCCAGCATTTT,CASSFRQVRNQPQHF
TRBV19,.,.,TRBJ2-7,TGTGCCAGTAGTATCCACAACACGTACGAGCAGTACTTC,CASSIHNTYEQYF
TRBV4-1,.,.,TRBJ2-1,TGCGCCAGCGCCCCTGGGCGCGGGACCAGTTACAATGAGCAGTTCTTC,CASAPGRGTSYNEQFF
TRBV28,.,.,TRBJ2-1,TGTGCCAGCAGTTTATACCCCCCCGAGCGACGGACCTACAATGAGCAGTTCTTC,CASSLYPPERRTYNEQFF
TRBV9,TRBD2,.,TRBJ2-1,TGTGCCAGCAGCGTAGATCCGGGACTAGCAAACAATGAGCAGTTCTTC,CASSVDPGLANNEQFF
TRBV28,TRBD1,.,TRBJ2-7,TGTGCCAGCAGACAGGACAGGCCCTACGAGCAGTACTTC,CASRQDRPYEQYF
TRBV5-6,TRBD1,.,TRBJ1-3,TGTGCCAGCAGCCCCGGGGGTGACAGGGCGGGAAACACCATATATTTT,CASSPGGDRAGNTIYF
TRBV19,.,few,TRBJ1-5,TGTGCCAGTAGACAGGGCCCAAAGCCCCAGCATTTT,CASRQGPKPQHF
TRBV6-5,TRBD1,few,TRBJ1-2,TGTGCCAGCAGATGGGACAGGGGGCCTGCTGGCTACACCTTC,CASRWDRGPAGYTF
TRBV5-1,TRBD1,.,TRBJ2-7,TGCGCCAGCAGCCGGGACAGTTTTGCCCCCGCCCACTACGAGCAGTACTTC,CASSRDSFAPAHYEQYF
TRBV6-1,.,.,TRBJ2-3,TGTGCCAGCAGTCCTTATAGCGGTAGCACAGATACGCAGTATTTT,CASSPYSGSTDTQYF